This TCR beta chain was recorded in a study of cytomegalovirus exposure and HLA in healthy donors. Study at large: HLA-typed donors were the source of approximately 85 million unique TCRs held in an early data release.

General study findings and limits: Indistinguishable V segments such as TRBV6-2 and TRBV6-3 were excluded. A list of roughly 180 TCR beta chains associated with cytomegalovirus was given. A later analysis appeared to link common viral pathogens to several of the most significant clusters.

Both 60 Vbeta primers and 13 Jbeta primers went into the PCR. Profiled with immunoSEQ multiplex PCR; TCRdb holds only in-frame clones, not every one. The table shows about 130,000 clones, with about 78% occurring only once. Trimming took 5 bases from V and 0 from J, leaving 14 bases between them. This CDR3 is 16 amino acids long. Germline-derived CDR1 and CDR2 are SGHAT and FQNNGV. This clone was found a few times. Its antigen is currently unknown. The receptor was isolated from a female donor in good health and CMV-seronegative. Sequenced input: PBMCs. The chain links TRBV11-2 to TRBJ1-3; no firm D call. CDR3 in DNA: TGTGCCAGCAGCCAACGGGTAGACTACTCTGGAAACACCATATATTTT. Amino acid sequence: CASSQRVDYSGNTIYF. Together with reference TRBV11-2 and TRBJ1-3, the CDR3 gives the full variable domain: EAGVAQSPRYKIIEKRQSVAFWCNPISGHATLYWYQQILGQGPKLLIQFQNNGVVDDSQLPKDRFSAERLKGVDSTLKIQPAKLEDSAVYLCASSQRVDYSGNTIYFGEGSWLTVV.